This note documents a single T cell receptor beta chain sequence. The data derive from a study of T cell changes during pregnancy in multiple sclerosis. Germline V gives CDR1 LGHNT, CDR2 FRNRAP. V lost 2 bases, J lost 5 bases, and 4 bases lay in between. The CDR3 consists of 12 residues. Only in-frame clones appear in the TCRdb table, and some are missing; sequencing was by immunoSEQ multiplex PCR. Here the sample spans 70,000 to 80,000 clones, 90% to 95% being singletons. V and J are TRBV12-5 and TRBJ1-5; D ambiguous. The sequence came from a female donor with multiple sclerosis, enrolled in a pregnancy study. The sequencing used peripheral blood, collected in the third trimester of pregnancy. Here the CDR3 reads CASGLTDQPQHF. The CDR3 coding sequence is TGTGCTAGTGGTTTGACGGATCAGCCCCAGCATTTT.